This entry is about one T cell receptor beta chain. Germline V CDR1 and CDR2: SGHRS, YFSETQ. This CDR3 contains 15 residues. V dropped 3 bases and J dropped 3; count of bases not matched to a gene: 8. The data were obtained in a study of blood T cell repertoires in COVID-19. TCRdb's table, derived via immunoSEQ multiplex PCR, lists solely in-frame clones and lacks some. The sample has 110,000 or so clones, 65% to 85% seen once. The chain joins TRBV5-1 to TRBJ1-2; 7 bases match TRBD1. The clonotype comes from a man aged 50 to 60 with acute or convalescent COVID-19. Input material: peripheral blood. The CDR3 region is CASSSDGQAYYGYTF. In DNA, the CDR3 is TGCGCCAGCAGCTCCGATGGACAGGCCTACTATGGCTACACCTTC.